One T cell receptor beta chain is described in this entry. This sample was included in a study of OX40 agonist ivuxolimab in advanced cancers. The repertoire was sequenced with immunoSEQ multiplex PCR; TCRdb's copy has only in-frame clones and lacks some. The data hold over 65,000 clones, with roughly four fifths observed a single time. This sample comprised CD4+ or CD8+ T cells sorted from blood, obtained in a trial of the OX40 agonist ivuxolimab. The origin of this receptor is an adult with an advanced solid tumor such as melanoma, head and neck, liver or kidney cancer.

CDR3 DNA: TGTGCCAGCAGCTTAAGTGGCGGGGTCACCGGGGAGCTGTTTTTT. It codes for CASSLSGGVTGELFF. This chain uses TRBV7-6 with TRBJ2-2; D may be TRBD2 (6 bases). The CDR3 consists of 15 residues. V lost 2 bases and J 4 bases, leaving 11 bases between the germline ends. In germline, CDR1 is SGHVS, CDR2 FNYEAQ.